The 14 T cell receptor beta chains reported below all come from one sample, sequenced in a study of blood T cell repertoires in COVID-19. Method: immunoSEQ multiplex PCR; TCRdb's copy keeps in-frame clones and lacks some. This sample has just over 95,000 clones, with about 80% found just once. The sample comprised peripheral blood. Receptors originate from an elderly man with acute or convalescent COVID-19.

This clone has a single count. The V and J genes are TRBV4-3 and TRBJ1-2; 8 nucleotides match TRBD1. Germline V gene lookup returns CDR1 LGHNA and CDR2 YSLEER. This CDR3 has 15 residues. The ends lost 4 bases at V and 1 base at J; junction bases unmatched: 5. CDR3 sequence (DNA): TGCGCCAGCAGCCCGGACAGGGATTTTAACTATGGCTACACCTTC. The encoded protein is CASSPDRDFNYGYTF.

The chain is built from TRBV27 and TRBJ2-1; 9 positions agree with TRBD2. The CDR3 has 19 residues. J gave up 3 bases and V 5 bases, and 17 bases lay outside the gene matches. Germline V gene lookup returns CDR1 MNHEY and CDR2 SMNVEV (reference sequence). Here the CDR3 DNA reads TGTGCCAGCAGTCCCGAGCCACGTAGCGGGAGTGGGGGCTACAATGAGCAGTTCTTC. Its protein is CASSPEPRSGSGGYNEQFF.

The chain carries TRBV15 and TRBJ2-7, with 7 bases fitting TRBD1. The CDR3 totals 18 residues. Trimming took 5 bases from V and 3 from J; bases not matched to a gene: 19. The germline V gene encodes CDR1 LNHNV and CDR2 YYDKDF (reference sequence). CDR3 in amino acids: CATSPLLSQGVGNYEQYF. CDR3 nucleotide sequence: TGTGCCACCAGCCCCCTCTTGTCGCAGGGGGTGGGGAACTACGAGCAGTACTTC. Using reference TRBV15 and TRBJ2-7 for the parts outside the CDR3, the full variable domain is DAMVIQNPRYQVTQFGKPVTLSCSQTLNHNVMYWYQQKSSQAPKLLFHYYDKDFNNEADTPDNFQSRRPNTSFCFLDIRSPGLGDTAMYLCATSPLLSQGVGNYEQYFGPGTRLTVT.

This clone is a singleton in its sample. CDR3 nucleotides: TGTGCCAGCAGCCCGGGACAGATCCTCGCCGAGCAGTACTTC. This sequence encodes CASSPGQILAEQYF. The V call is TRBV2, the J call TRBJ2-7; 7 nucleotides agree with TRBD1. Germline V lookup: CDR1 SNHLY, CDR2 FYNNEI. The junction had 11 bases not matched to a gene; V was cut back by 6 bases and J by 6 bases. This CDR3 is built from 14 residues.

V and J are TRBV6-5 and TRBJ1-2; no firm D call. From germline, CDR1 is MNHEY and CDR2 SVGAGI. This CDR3 has 14 residues. Trimming shortened V by 6 bases and J by 4 bases, and 15 bases separated the two germline ends. CDR3 region: CASSPRAGSYGYTF. CDR3 coding DNA: TGTGCCAGCAGCCCCCGTGCGGGGTCCTATGGCTACACCTTC.

This clone came up a few times. The chain uses TRBV30 and TRBJ1-6; no clear D gene. Germline V gives CDR1 GTSNPN, CDR2 SVGIG (reference sequence). The CDR3 is 13 amino acids. V was shortened by 3 bases and J by 8 bases, with 11 bases between the two germline ends. The CDR3 loop is CAWRRAWDSPLHF. Written as DNA, the CDR3 is TGTGCCTGGAGGCGGGCCTGGGATTCACCCCTCCACTTT.

The V gene is TRBV10-3, the J gene TRBJ2-7, with TRBD2 matching over 8 bases. After removal of 5 bases from V and 5 bases from J, the junction contained 11 bases not matched to a gene. In germline, CDR1 is ENHRY, CDR2 SYGVKD. The CDR3 spans 15 residues. The chain's CDR3 is CAISSLGAGGDEQYF. The CDR3 DNA reads as TGTGCCATCAGTAGTTTAGGGGCGGGGGGCGACGAGCAGTACTTC.

The chain joins TRBV30 to TRBJ2-5; possibly TRBD1 for D (5 bases). The CDR3 contains 15 residues. The V end was cut by 2 bases, the J end by 7 bases, with 20 bases between. Germline CDR1 is GTSNPN and CDR2 is SVGIG (reference sequence). The DNA of the CDR3 is TGTGCCTGGAGTCCACGGCAGGGTTCCTCCGTGACCCAGTACTTC. Translation gives CAWSPRQGSSVTQYF.

This clone was seen a handful of times. V and J are TRBV6-5 and TRBJ2-2; TRBD1 aligns across 8 bases. This CDR3 is built from 14 residues. V gave up 7 bases and J gave up 4 bases; unmatched junction bases: 5. CDR1 is MNHEY and CDR2 is SVGAGI in the germline V gene. The CDR3 here is CASKTGASTGELFF. In nucleotides, the CDR3 is TGTGCCAGCAAGACAGGGGCTAGCACCGGGGAGCTGTTTTTT.

The chain has TRBV15 and TRBJ2-1; weak D call: TRBD1 (5 bases). Germline CDR1 reads LNHNV; CDR2 reads YYDKDF (reference sequence). The CDR3 length is 15 residues. Deletions cut 3 bases from V and 0 bases from J, with 9 bases between. CDR3 residues: CATSRGPFSYNEQFF. The CDR3 DNA reads as TGTGCCACCAGCAGGGGGCCGTTCTCCTACAATGAGCAGTTCTTC.

The J gene is TRBJ1-3, the V gene TRBV4-1; 9 bases line up with TRBD1. J was trimmed by 6 bases and V by 0 bases; bases with no gene match: 9. CDR3 length: 17 amino acids. Germline V gene sequence: CDR1 MGHRA, CDR2 YSYEKL. As DNA, the CDR3 is TGCGCCAGCAGCCAAGATCGGGACAGGGTAACCCCAAACACCATATATTTT. Residues: CASSQDRDRVTPNTIYF.

The gene calls are TRBV15 and TRBJ2-3; 7 bases line up with TRBD2. J gave up 0 bases and V 4 bases, and 4 bases lay outside the gene matches. This CDR3 spans 15 amino acids. CDR1 and CDR2 from the germline V gene are LNHNV and YYDKDF (reference sequence). DNA for the CDR3: TGTGCCACCAGCATCAGCGGGGTGAGCACAGATACGCAGTATTTT. Protein product: CATSISGVSTDTQYF.

The rearrangement joins TRBV18 to TRBJ1-6; 7 bases are a match to TRBD1. The CDR3 is 15 residues long. The germline CDR1 and CDR2 sequences are KGHSH and LQKENI. The V and J ends lost 3 bases and 5 bases, in that order; junction bases with no gene match: 4. CDR3 amino acids: CASSPDRANNSPLHF. CDR3 DNA: TGTGCCAGCTCACCTGACAGGGCCAATAATTCACCCCTCCACTTT.

The chain has TRBV7-9 and TRBJ1-5; D unresolved. CDR1 SEHNR and CDR2 FQNEAQ come from the germline V gene (reference sequence). The CDR3 extends over 13 amino acids. The germline V and J ends were trimmed by 5 bases and 10 bases, with 15 bases remaining between them. As DNA, the CDR3 is TGTGCCAGCAGCCAACGGGAGGTTGGACCCCAGCATTTT. This sequence encodes CASSQREVGPQHF.